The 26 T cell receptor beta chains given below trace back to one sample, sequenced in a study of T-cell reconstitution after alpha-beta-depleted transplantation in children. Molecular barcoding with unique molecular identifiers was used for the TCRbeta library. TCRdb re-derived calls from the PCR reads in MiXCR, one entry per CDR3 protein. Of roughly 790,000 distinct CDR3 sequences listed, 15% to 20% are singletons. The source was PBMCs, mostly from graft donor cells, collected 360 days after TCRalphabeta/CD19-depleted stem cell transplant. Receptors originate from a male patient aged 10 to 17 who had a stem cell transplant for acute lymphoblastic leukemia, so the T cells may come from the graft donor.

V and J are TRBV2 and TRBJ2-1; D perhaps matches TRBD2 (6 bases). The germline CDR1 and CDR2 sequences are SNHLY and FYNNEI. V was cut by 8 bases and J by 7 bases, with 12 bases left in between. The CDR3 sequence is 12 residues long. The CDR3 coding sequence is TGTGCCAGCGCGGACTACACTAATGAGCAGTTCTTC. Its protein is CASADYTNEQFF.

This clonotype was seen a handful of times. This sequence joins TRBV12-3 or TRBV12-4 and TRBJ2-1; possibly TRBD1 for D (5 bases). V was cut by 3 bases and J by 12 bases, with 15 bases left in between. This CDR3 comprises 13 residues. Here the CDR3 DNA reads TGTGCCAGCAGTTTCGGACCACGGCAGGGGCAGTTCTTC. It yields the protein CASSFGPRQGQFF.

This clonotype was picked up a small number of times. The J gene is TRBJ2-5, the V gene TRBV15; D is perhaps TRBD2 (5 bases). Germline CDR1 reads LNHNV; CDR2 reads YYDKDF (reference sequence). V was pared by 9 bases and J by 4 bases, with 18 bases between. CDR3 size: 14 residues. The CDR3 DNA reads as TGTGCCACTAGGACTTTAACCTTGGGAGAGACCCAGTACTTC. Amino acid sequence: CATRTLTLGETQYF.

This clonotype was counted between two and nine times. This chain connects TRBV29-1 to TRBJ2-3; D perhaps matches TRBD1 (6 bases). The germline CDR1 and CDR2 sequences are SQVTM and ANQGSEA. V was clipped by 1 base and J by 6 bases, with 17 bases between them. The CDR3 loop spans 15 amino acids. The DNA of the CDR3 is TGCAGCGTTGAAGTTGCAGGGGTGAGGGGCGATACGCAGTATTTT. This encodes CSVEVAGVRGDTQYF.

The CDR3: CASSFDSLSYEQYF. The CDR3 DNA is TGCGCCAGCAGCTTCGACTCATTAAGCTACGAGCAGTACTTC. This chain connects TRBV5-1 to TRBJ2-7, with unresolved D. V lost 2 bases and J lost 3, with 12 bases in between. In germline, CDR1 is SGHRS, CDR2 YFSETQ. The CDR3 loop spans 14 amino acids.

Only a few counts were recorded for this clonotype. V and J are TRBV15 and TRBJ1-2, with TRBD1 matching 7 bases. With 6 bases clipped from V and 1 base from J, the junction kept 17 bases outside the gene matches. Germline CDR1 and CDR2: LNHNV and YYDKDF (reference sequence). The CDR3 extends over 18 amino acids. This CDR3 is CATSKVRGQPSFNYGYTF. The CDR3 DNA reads TGTGCCACCAGTAAAGTACGGGGACAGCCTTCATTTAACTATGGCTACACCTTC.

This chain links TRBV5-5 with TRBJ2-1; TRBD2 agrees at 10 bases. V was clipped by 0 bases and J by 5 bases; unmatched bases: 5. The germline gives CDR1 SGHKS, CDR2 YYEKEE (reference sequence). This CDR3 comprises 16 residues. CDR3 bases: TGTGCCAGCAGCTTGGTCCCTAGCGGGGGACACAATGAGCAGTTCTTC. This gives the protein CASSLVPSGGHNEQFF.

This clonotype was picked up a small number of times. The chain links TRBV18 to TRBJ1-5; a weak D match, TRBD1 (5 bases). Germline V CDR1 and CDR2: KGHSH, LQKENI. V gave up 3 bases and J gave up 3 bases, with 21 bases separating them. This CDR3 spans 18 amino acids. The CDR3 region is CASSPGAFGKHFNQPQHF. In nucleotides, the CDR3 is TGTGCCAGCTCACCCGGGGCGTTCGGGAAGCATTTCAATCAGCCCCAGCATTTT.

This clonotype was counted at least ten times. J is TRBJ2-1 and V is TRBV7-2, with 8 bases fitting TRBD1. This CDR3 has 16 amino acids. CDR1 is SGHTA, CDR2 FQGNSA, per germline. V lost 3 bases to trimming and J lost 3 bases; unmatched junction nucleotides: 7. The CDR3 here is CASSFVGTGFYNEQFF. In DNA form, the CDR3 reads TGTGCCAGCAGCTTTGTGGGGACAGGATTCTACAATGAGCAGTTCTTC.

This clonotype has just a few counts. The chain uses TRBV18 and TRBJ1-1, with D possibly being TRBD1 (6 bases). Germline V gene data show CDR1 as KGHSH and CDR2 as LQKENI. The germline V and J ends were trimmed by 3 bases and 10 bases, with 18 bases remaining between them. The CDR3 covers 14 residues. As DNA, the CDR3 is TGTGCCAGCTCACCCGAGAGGGGGATATCAGGAGCTTTCTTT. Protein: CASSPERGISGAFF.

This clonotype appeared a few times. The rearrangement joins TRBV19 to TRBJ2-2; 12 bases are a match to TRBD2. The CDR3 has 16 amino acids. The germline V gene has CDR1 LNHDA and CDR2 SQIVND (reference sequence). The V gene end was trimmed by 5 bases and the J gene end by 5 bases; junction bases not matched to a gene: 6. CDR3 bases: TGTGCCAGTAGTTTCGGGACTAGCGGGCATACCGGGGAGCTGTTTTTT. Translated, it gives CASSFGTSGHTGELFF.

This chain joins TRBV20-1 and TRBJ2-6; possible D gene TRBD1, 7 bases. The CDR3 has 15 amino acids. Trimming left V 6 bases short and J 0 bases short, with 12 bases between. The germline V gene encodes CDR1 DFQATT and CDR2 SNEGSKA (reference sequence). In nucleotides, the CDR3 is TGCAGTGCCCAGGGGGGATACTCTGGGGCCAACGTCCTGACTTTC. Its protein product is CSAQGGYSGANVLTF.

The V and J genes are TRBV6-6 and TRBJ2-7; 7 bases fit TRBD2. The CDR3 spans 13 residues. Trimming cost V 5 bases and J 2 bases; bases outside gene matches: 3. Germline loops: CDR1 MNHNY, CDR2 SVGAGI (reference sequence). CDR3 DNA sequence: TGTGCCAGCAGTGGACTAGTCGCCTACGAGCAGTACTTC. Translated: CASSGLVAYEQYF.

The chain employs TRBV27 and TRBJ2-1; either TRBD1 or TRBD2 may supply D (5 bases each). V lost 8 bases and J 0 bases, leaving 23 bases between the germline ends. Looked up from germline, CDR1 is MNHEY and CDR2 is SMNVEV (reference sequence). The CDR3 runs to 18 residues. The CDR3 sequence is CASGQSPGTDDSYNEQFF. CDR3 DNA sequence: TGTGCCAGCGGCCAGTCTCCCGGGACCGATGACTCCTACAATGAGCAGTTCTTC.

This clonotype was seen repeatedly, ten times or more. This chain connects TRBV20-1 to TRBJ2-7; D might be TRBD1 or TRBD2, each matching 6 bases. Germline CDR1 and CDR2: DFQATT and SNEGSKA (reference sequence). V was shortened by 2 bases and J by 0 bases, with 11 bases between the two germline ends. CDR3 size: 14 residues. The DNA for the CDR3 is TGCAGTGCTAGACGCGGAGGGGGCTCCTACGAGCAGTACTTC. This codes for CSARRGGGSYEQYF.

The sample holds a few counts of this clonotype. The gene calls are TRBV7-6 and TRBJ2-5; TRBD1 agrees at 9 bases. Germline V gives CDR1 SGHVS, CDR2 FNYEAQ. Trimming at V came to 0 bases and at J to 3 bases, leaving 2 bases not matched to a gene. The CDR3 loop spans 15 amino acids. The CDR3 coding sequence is TGTGCCAGCAGCTTAGCTGGGACAGGGAAAGAGACCCAGTACTTC. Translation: CASSLAGTGKETQYF.

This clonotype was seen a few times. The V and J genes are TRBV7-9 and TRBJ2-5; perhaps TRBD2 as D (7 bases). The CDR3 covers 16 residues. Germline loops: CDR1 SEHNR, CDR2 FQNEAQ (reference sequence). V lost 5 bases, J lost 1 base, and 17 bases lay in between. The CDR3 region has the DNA TGTGCCAGCAGCCGAGGGGGGGAGAGCTTCCAAGAGACCCAGTACTTC. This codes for CASSRGGESFQETQYF. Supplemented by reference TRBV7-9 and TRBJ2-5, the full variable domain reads DTGVSQNPRHKITKRGQNVTFRCDPISEHNRLYWYRQTLGQGPEFLTYFQNEAQLEKSRLLSDRFSAERPKGSFSTLEIQRTEQGDSAMYLCASSRGGESFQETQYFGPGTRLLVL.

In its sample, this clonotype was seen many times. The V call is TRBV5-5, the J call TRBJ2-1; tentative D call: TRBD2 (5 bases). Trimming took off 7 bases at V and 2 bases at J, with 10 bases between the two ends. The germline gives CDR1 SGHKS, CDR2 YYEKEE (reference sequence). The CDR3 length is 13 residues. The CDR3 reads CASEGTTYNEQFF. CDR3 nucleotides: TGTGCCAGCGAGGGTACCACCTACAATGAGCAGTTCTTC. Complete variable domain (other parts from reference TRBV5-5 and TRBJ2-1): DAGVTQSPTHLIKTRGQQVTLRCSPISGHKSVSWYQQVLGQGPQFIFQYYEKEERGRGNFPDRFSARQFPNYSSELNVNALLLGDSALYLCASEGTTYNEQFFGPGTRLTVL.

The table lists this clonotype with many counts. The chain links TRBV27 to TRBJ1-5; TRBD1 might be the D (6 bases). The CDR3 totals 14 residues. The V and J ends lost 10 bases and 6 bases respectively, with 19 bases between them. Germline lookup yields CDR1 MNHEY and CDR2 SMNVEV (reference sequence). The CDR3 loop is CATKMPGASQPQHF. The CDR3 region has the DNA TGTGCCACCAAAATGCCGGGGGCATCTCAGCCCCAGCATTTT.

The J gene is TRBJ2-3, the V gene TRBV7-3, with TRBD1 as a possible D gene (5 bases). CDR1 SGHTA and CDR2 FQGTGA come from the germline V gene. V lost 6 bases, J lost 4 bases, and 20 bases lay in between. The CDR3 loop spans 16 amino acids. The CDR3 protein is CASSPLGHQRADTQYF. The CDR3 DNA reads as TGTGCCAGCAGTCCCCTCGGACACCAAAGGGCAGATACGCAGTATTTT.

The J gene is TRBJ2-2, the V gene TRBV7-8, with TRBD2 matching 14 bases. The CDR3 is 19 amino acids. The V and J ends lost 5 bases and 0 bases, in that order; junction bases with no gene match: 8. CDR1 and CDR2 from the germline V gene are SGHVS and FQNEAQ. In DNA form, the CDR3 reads TGTGCCAGCAGCAATCGAGCGGGACTAGCGGGAGCGAACACCGGGGAGCTGTTTTTT. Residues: CASSNRAGLAGANTGELFF. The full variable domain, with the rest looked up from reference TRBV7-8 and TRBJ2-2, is GAGVSQSPRYKVAKRGQDVALRCDPISGHVSLFWYQQALGQGPEFLTYFQNEAQLDKSGLPSDRFFAERPEGSVSTLKIQRTQQEDSAVYLCASSNRAGLAGANTGELFFGEGSRLTVL.

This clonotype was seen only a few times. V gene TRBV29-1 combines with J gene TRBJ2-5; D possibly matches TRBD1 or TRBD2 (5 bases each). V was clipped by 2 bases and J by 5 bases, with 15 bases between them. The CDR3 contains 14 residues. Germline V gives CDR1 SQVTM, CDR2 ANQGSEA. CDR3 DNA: TGCAGCGTTGAATGGGGAGACAGAGTGGAGACCCAGTACTTC. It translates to CSVEWGDRVETQYF. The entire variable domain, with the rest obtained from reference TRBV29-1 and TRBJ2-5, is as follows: SAVISQKPSRDICQRGTSLTIQCQVDSQVTMMFWYRQQPGQSLTLIATANQGSEATYESGFVIDKFPISRPNLTFSTLTVSNMSPEDSSIYLCSVEWGDRVETQYFGPGTRLLVL.

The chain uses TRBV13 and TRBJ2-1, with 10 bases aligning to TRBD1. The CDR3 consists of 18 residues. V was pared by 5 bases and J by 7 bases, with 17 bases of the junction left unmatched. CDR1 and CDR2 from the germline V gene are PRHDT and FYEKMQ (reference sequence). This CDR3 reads CASSQDRGYESRLNEQFF. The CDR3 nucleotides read TGTGCCAGCAGCCAGGACAGGGGGTATGAATCGCGCTTAAATGAGCAGTTCTTC.

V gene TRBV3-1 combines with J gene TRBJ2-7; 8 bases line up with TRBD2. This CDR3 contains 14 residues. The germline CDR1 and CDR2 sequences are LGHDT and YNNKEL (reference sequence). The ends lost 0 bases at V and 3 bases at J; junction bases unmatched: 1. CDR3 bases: TGTGCCAGCAGCCAAGAACTAGCGGACTACGAGCAGTACTTC. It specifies CASSQELADYEQYF.

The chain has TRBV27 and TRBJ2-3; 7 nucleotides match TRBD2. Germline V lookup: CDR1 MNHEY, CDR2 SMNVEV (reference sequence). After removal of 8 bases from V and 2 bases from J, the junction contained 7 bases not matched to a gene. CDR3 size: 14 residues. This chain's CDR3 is CASGYRGDTDTQYF. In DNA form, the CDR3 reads TGTGCCAGCGGTTACCGGGGGGACACAGATACGCAGTATTTT.

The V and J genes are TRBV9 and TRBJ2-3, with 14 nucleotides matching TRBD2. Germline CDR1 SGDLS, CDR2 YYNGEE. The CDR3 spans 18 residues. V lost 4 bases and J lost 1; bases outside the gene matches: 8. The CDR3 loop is CASSRRTSGRRGTDTQYF. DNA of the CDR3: TGTGCCAGCAGCCGGAGGACTAGCGGGAGGAGGGGCACAGATACGCAGTATTTT.